The 17 T cell receptor beta chains below come from one sample, sequenced in a study of T-cell memory formation after mild COVID-19. TCRdb redid the calling of the 5' RACE reads with MiXCR, one entry per CDR3 protein. Among a few hundred thousand distinct CDR3 sequences listed, more than 15% were seen once. Sequencing used PBMCs or a T cell subset sorted from them (not recorded which). The receptors were sampled from a man between 18 and 29 years old who had mild COVID-19 (a few samples of this study predate the infection). Cell type and time point are not known.

This clonotype has more than one count but fewer than ten. The rearrangement joins TRBV9 to TRBJ2-5, with TRBD1 matching over 10 bases. CDR1 is SGDLS, CDR2 YYNGEE, per germline. The junction had 7 bases not matched to a gene; V was cut back by 4 bases and J by 4 bases. CDR3 size: 15 residues. The DNA of the CDR3 is TGTGCCAGCAGCCCACCCGACAGGGGGCCAGAGACCCAGTACTTC. As protein: CASSPPDRGPETQYF.

The V gene is TRBV9, the J gene TRBJ2-1; 7 positions match TRBD1. Germline-derived CDR1 and CDR2 are SGDLS and YYNGEE. J gave up 12 bases and V 4 bases, and 7 bases lay outside the gene matches. The CDR3 is 12 amino acids. CDR3 amino acids: CASSTWTGPQFF. The CDR3 DNA reads TGTGCCAGCAGCACTTGGACAGGTCCGCAGTTCTTC.

This clonotype was observed many times. V gene TRBV6-5 combines with J gene TRBJ2-1; D uncertain. This CDR3 is 15 amino acids long. CDR1 is MNHEY and CDR2 is SVGAGI in the germline V gene. The V end lost 6 bases, the J end lost 0 bases, and 12 bases lay between the germline ends. CDR3 amino acids: CASRPDWSSYNEQFF. The CDR3 DNA reads TGTGCCAGCAGACCAGACTGGAGCTCCTACAATGAGCAGTTCTTC.

J is TRBJ2-1 and V is TRBV6-2 or TRBV6-3, with 7 bases aligning to TRBD1. The trim removed 5 bases at V and 7 bases at J, leaving 8 bases unmatched. The germline gives CDR1 MNHEY, CDR2 SVGEGT. The CDR3 consists of 14 residues. This CDR3 reads CASSPVDRANEQFF. As DNA, the CDR3 is TGTGCCAGCAGTCCCGTCGACAGGGCAAATGAGCAGTTCTTC.

The chain has TRBV6-5 and TRBJ1-4; TRBD1 might be the D (5 bases). Germline V lookup: CDR1 MNHEY, CDR2 SVGAGI. Trimming pared 5 bases from V and 3 bases from J, leaving 10 bases between. The CDR3 has 14 amino acids. The CDR3 loop is CASSPDRPNEKLFF. CDR3 nucleotide sequence: TGTGCCAGCAGTCCCGACAGACCTAATGAAAAACTGTTTTTT.

The V gene is TRBV6-1, the J gene TRBJ1-6; no firm D call. Trimming took off 1 base at V and 19 bases at J, with 11 bases between the two ends. This CDR3 is 11 amino acids long. In germline, CDR1 is MNHNS, CDR2 SASEGT. CDR3 loop: CASSEGRHGHF. The CDR3 DNA reads TGTGCCAGCAGTGAAGGGCGCCACGGGCACTTT.

Details on this clonotype: A much larger clone sits a single nucleotide away, making a read error possible. The genes are TRBV20-1 and TRBJ2-3; 10 positions agree with TRBD1. The V and J ends lost 1 base and 2 bases, in that order; junction bases with no gene match: 9. The CDR3 extends over 17 amino acids. Germline V lookup: CDR1 DFQATT, CDR2 SNEGSKA (reference sequence). This CDR3 is CSARVLYGTGATDTQYF. In DNA form, the CDR3 reads TGCAGTGCTAGAGTCCTATACGGGACAGGGGCCACAGATACGCAGTATTTT.

The rearrangement links TRBV18 to TRBJ1-1; D call uncertain. Germline CDR1 KGHSH, CDR2 LQKENI. There are 16 residues in the CDR3. V was shortened by 3 bases and J by 5 bases, with 19 bases between the two germline ends. CDR3 protein: CASSPPSGPLETEAFF. The DNA for the CDR3 is TGTGCCAGCTCACCCCCAAGTGGCCCCTTGGAAACTGAAGCTTTCTTT.

Remarks on this clonotype: A junction end diverges from the germline sequence, so it may reflect a read error. The chain recombines TRBV20-1 with TRBJ1-2; 8 bases align to TRBD1. The CDR3 extends over 10 amino acids. From germline, CDR1 is DFQATT and CDR2 SNEGSKA (reference sequence). The CDR3 DNA sequence: TGCAGTGCTAGTGGGGGACAGGTTTACTTC. Translated, it gives CSASGGQVYF.

In DNA form, the CDR3 reads TGCGCCAGCAGCCCACCCCCGGGGGTGCCCGGGGCCAACGTCCTGACTTTC. This gives the protein CASSPPPGVPGANVLTF. The genes are TRBV5-1 and TRBJ2-6; a weak D match, TRBD2 (6 bases). The germline V gene has CDR1 SGHRS and CDR2 YFSETQ. CDR3 length equals 17 residues. The V end was cut by 4 bases, the J end by 4 bases, with 18 bases between.

CDR3 in amino acids: CASSMGLGTDTQYF. The DNA for the CDR3 is TGTGCCAGCAGTATGGGACTAGGCACAGATACGCAGTATTTT. V usage is TRBV12-3 or TRBV12-4 and J usage is TRBJ2-3; TRBD2 matches at 8 bases. Trimming cost V 5 bases and J 1 base; bases outside gene matches: 2. This CDR3 is built from 14 residues.

The chain is built from TRBV7-2 and TRBJ2-7; 7 nucleotides line up with TRBD1. V shed 5 bases and J 6 bases; nucleotides not matched to a gene: 7. Looked up from germline, CDR1 is SGHTA and CDR2 is FQGNSA. CDR3 size: 13 residues. The CDR3 DNA follows: TGTGCCAGCAGCCCCCTGACAGGGTTCGAGCAGTACTTC. It specifies CASSPLTGFEQYF.

The table lists this clonotype with many counts. J is TRBJ1-4 and V is TRBV9, with D perhaps matching TRBD1 (6 bases). The CDR3 is 14 amino acids. Germline CDR1 reads SGDLS; CDR2 reads YYNGEE. V gave up 0 bases and J gave up 6 bases, with 9 bases separating them. This CDR3 reads CASSVVAGDEKLFF. The CDR3 bases are TGTGCCAGCAGCGTAGTGGCAGGGGATGAAAAACTGTTTTTT. Full variable domain (remainder filled in from reference TRBV9 and TRBJ1-4): DSGVTQTPKHLITATGQRVTLRCSPRSGDLSVYWYQQSLDQGLQFLIQYYNGEERAKGNILERFSAQQFPDLHSELNLSSLELGDSALYFCASSVVAGDEKLFFGSGTQLSVL.

The table lists this clonotype with a few counts. This sequence joins TRBV6-5 and TRBJ2-7; D not certain. CDR1 MNHEY and CDR2 SVGAGI come from the germline V gene. V shed 10 bases and J shed 6 bases, with 22 bases lying between them. This CDR3 comprises 14 residues. The CDR3 sequence: CATASMSRLGEQYV. CDR3 in DNA: TGTGCCACCGCCTCGATGTCAAGGCTGGGCGAGCAGTACGTC.

This clonotype was recorded a few times. The rearrangement uses TRBV5-4 and TRBJ2-3; TRBD2 agrees at 7 bases. The germline gives CDR1 SGHNT, CDR2 YYREEE (reference sequence). The CDR3 sequence is 14 residues long. J gave up 0 bases and V 9 bases, and 7 bases lay outside the gene matches. The CDR3 reads CATRRGTSTDTQYF. CDR3 bases: TGTGCCACCCGGCGGGGGACGAGCACAGATACGCAGTATTTT. Full variable domain (remainder filled in from reference TRBV5-4 and TRBJ2-3): ETGVTQSPTHLIKTRGQQVTLRCSSQSGHNTVSWYQQALGQGPQFIFQYYREEENGRGNFPPRFSGLQFPNYSSELNVNALELDDSALYLCATRRGTSTDTQYFGPGTRLTVL.

This clonotype was picked up a small number of times. The rearrangement links TRBV5-1 to TRBJ2-5; D ambiguous. Germline V CDR1 and CDR2: SGHRS, YFSETQ. The ends were cut back, 2 bases at V and 1 base at J, with 9 bases in the middle. CDR3 size: 14 residues. This CDR3 is CASSFGQSQETQYF. The CDR3 DNA reads TGCGCCAGCAGCTTCGGTCAGTCCCAAGAGACCCAGTACTTC.

The chain has TRBV7-2 and TRBJ1-2; TRBD1 matches at 9 bases. Trimming removed 1 base from V and 3 bases from J; junction bases left unmatched: 3. CDR1 is SGHTA, CDR2 FQGNSA, per germline. This CDR3 is 15 amino acids long. The CDR3 here is CASSLGGQGDYGYTF. For the CDR3, the DNA is TGTGCCAGCAGCTTAGGGGGACAGGGCGACTATGGCTACACCTTC.